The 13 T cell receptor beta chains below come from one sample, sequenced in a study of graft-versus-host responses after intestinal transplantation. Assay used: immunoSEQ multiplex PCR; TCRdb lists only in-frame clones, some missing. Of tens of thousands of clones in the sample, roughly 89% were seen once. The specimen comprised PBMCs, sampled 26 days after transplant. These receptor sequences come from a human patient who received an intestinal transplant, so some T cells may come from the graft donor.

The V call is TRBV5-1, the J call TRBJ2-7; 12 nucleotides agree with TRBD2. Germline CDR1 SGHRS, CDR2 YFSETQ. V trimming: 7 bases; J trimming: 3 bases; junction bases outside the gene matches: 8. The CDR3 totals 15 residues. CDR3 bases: TGCGCCAGCTGTCCGGGACTAGCGGGCTTCTACGAGCAGTACTTC. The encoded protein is CASCPGLAGFYEQYF.

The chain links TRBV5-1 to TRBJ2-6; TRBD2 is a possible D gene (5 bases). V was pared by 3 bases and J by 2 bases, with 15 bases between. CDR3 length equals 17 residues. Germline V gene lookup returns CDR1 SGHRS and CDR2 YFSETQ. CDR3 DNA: TGCGCCAGCAGCTCCGGACTGGGATCTACTGGGGCCAACGTCCTGACTTTC. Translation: CASSSGLGSTGANVLTF.

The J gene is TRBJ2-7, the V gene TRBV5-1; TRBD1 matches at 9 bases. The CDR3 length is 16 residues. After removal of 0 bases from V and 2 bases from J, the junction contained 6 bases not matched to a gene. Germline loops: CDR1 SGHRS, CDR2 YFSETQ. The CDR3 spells CASSLGDREWAYEQYF. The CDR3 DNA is TGCGCCAGCAGCTTGGGGGACAGGGAGTGGGCCTACGAGCAGTACTTC.

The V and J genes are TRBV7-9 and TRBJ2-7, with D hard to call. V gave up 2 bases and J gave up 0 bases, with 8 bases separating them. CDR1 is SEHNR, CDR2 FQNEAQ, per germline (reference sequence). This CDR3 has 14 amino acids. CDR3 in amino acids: CASSLSQSSYEQYF. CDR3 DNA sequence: TGTGCCAGCAGCTTATCACAGAGCTCCTACGAGCAGTACTTC.

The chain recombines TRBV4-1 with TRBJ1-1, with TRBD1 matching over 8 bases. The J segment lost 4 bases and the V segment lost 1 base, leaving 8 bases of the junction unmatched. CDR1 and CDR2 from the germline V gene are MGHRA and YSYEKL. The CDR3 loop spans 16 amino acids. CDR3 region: CASSQVVTGAATEAFF. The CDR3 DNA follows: TGCGCCAGCAGCCAAGTCGTGACAGGGGCTGCCACTGAAGCTTTCTTT.

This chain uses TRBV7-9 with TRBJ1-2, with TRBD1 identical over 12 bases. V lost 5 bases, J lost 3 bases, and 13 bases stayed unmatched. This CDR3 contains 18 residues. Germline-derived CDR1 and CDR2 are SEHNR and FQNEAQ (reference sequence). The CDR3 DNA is TGTGCCAGCAGCCCGATAGGGGGGACAGGGGGCGCCGACTATGGCTACACCTTC. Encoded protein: CASSPIGGTGGADYGYTF. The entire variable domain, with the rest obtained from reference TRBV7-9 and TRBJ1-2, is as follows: DTGVSQNPRHKITKRGQNVTFRCDPISEHNRLYWYRQTLGQGPEFLTYFQNEAQLEKSRLLSDRFSAERPKGSFSTLEIQRTEQGDSAMYLCASSPIGGTGGADYGYTFGSGTRLTVV.

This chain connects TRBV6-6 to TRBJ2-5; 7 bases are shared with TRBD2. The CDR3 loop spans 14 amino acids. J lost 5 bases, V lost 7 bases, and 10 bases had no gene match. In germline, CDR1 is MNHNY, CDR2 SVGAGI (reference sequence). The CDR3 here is CASTGDGGSETQYF. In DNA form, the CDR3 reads TGTGCCAGCACGGGGGACGGGGGGAGCGAGACCCAGTACTTC.

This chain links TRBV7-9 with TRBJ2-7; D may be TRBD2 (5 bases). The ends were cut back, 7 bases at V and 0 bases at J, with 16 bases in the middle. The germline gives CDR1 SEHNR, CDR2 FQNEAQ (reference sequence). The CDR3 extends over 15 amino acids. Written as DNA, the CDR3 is TGTGCCAGCACCTCTAACCGGGAATCCTCCTACGAGCAGTACTTC. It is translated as CASTSNRESSYEQYF.

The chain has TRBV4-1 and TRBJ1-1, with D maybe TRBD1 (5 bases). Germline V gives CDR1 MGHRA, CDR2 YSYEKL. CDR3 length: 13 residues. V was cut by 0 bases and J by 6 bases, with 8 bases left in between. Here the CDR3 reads CASSQDRGAEAFF. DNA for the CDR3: TGCGCCAGCAGCCAAGATCGGGGGGCTGAAGCTTTCTTT.

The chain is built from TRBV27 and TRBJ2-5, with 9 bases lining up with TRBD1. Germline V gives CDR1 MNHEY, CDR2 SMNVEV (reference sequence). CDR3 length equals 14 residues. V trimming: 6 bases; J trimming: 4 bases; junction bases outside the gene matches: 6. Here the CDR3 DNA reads TGTGCCAGCAGCTCCACAGGGGGCGGAGAGACCCAGTACTTC. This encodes CASSSTGGGETQYF.

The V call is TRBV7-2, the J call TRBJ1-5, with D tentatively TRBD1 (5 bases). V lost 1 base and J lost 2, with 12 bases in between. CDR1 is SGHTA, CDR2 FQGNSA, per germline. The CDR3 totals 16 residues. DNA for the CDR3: TGTGCCAGCAGCTTAGACGGCAGGGAACGCAATCAGCCCCAGCATTTT. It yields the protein CASSLDGRERNQPQHF.

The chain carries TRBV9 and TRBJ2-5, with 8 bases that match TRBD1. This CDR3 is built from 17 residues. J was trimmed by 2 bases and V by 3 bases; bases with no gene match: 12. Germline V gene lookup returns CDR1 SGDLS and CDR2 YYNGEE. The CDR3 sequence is CASSARPGQGQQETQYF. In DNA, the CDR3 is TGTGCCAGCAGCGCCCGACCCGGACAGGGTCAGCAAGAGACCCAGTACTTC.

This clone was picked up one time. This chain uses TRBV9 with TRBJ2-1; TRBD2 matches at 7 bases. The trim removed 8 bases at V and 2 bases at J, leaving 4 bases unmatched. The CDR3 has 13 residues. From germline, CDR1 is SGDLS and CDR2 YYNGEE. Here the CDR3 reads CASAGVPYNEQFF. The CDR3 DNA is TGTGCCAGTGCGGGAGTTCCCTACAATGAGCAGTTCTTC.